This is a list of T cell receptor beta chains from one sample in a study of blood T cells in healthy people across ages. TCRdb called the 5' RACE reads again in MiXCR, with one record for every CDR3 protein. The sample records about 590,000 distinct CDR3 sequences, approximately 30% being singletons. The sequencing sample was made of blood. These receptors came from a woman of 80 years or more in good health. The CDR3 runs from the conserved cysteine through the conserved F or W. The order of the fields is V gene, clone size, D gene, J gene, CDR3 DNA, CDR3 protein. The D gene is left open where the match is weak. Size values are once, few and many counts, or a class for expanded clones, and some rows have none.

V gene: TRBV7-9
clone size: .
D gene: .
J gene: TRBJ1-4
CDR3 DNA: TGTGCCAGCAGCTTATCTCGGGGAAGGGGTGAAAAACTGTTTTTT
CDR3 protein: CASSLSRGRGEKLFF

V gene: TRBV20-1
clone size: many
D gene: TRBD2
J gene: TRBJ2-3
CDR3 DNA: TGCAGTGCTAGAGATAGCGGGGCCGTTCGAGATACGCAGTATTTT
CDR3 protein: CSARDSGAVRDTQYF

V gene: TRBV3-1
clone size: many
D gene: .
J gene: TRBJ2-1
CDR3 DNA: TGTGCCAGCAGCCCGATCGCGATGGGGGGAAATGAGCAGTTCTTC
CDR3 protein: CASSPIAMGGNEQFF

V gene: TRBV5-1
clone size: few
D gene: .
J gene: TRBJ1-6
CDR3 DNA: TGCGCCAGCAGCCTGGGACCCACAGGGTTTGATAATTCACCCCTCCACTTT
CDR3 protein: CASSLGPTGFDNSPLHF

V gene: TRBV20-1
clone size: many
D gene: TRBD2
J gene: TRBJ2-1
CDR3 DNA: TGCAGTGCTAGAGGCGGCGGGGGGACGGGTAGTGAGCAGTTCTTC
CDR3 protein: CSARGGGGTGSEQFF

V gene: TRBV5-1
clone size: many
D gene: TRBD2
J gene: TRBJ2-1
CDR3 DNA: TGCGCCAGCAGCTCAGACGCAACTAGCGGGGGGCTTAGGAGCTCCTACAATGAGCAGTTCTTC
CDR3 protein: CASSSDATSGGLRSSYNEQFF

V gene: TRBV12-3/TRBV12-4
clone size: few
D gene: .
J gene: TRBJ2-1
CDR3 DNA: TGTGCCAGCACCTCAGGGTCCCCCTACAATGAGCAGTTCTTC
CDR3 protein: CASTSGSPYNEQFF

V gene: TRBV5-1
clone size: few
D gene: TRBD1
J gene: TRBJ2-7
CDR3 DNA: TGCGCCAGCAGCGGGATGTGGACAGGGGAACTTCAGTACTTC
CDR3 protein: CASSGMWTGELQYF

V gene: TRBV12-3/TRBV12-4
clone size: .
D gene: .
J gene: TRBJ2-2
CDR3 DNA: TGTGCCAGCGCGGCTAGCCGGGCCGGGGAGCTGTTTTTT
CDR3 protein: CASAASRAGELFF

V gene: TRBV7-2
clone size: few
D gene: TRBD2
J gene: TRBJ2-7
CDR3 DNA: TGTGCCAGCAGCTTTCGCGGGGGGGGCTCCTACAATGAGCAGTACTTC
CDR3 protein: CASSFRGGGSYNEQYF

V gene: TRBV5-6
clone size: .
D gene: TRBD2
J gene: TRBJ2-3
CDR3 DNA: TGTGCCAGCAGCTTGTATGCTGCGGGGGGAGATACGCAGTATTTT
CDR3 protein: CASSLYAAGGDTQYF

V gene: TRBV15
clone size: few
D gene: .
J gene: TRBJ2-7
CDR3 DNA: TGTGCCACCAGCAGAGAGTTAGCGGAGTCCTACGAGCAGTACTTC
CDR3 protein: CATSRELAESYEQYF

V gene: TRBV10-3
clone size: many
D gene: .
J gene: TRBJ2-7
CDR3 DNA: TGTGCCATCAGTGAGTCGGCCAGCTCCTACGAGCAGTACTTC
CDR3 protein: CAISESASSYEQYF

V gene: TRBV27
clone size: many
D gene: TRBD1
J gene: TRBJ1-2
CDR3 DNA: TGTGCCAGCAGTCCACAGGGGCCGGTAGGGGTGGGCTACACCTTC
CDR3 protein: CASSPQGPVGVGYTF

V gene: TRBV7-2
clone size: many
D gene: TRBD2
J gene: TRBJ2-3
CDR3 DNA: TGTGCCACTTCGGGGGGGCGGGCTGATACGCAGTATTTT
CDR3 protein: CATSGGRADTQYF

V gene: TRBV4-3
clone size: many
D gene: .
J gene: TRBJ1-2
CDR3 DNA: TGCGCCAGCAGCCAAGCGGTATCAGGGGTTAACTATGGCTACACCTTC
CDR3 protein: CASSQAVSGVNYGYTF

V gene: TRBV30
clone size: once
D gene: TRBD1
J gene: TRBJ1-6
CDR3 DNA: TGTGCCTGGAGGGGACAGGGGGCCTATAATTCACCCCTCCACTTT
CDR3 protein: CAWRGQGAYNSPLHF

V gene: TRBV20-1
clone size: few
D gene: .
J gene: TRBJ1-2
CDR3 DNA: TGCAGTGCTATCTCGACAGCCCTCAACCGGGGTGGCTACACCTTC
CDR3 protein: CSAISTALNRGGYTF

V gene: TRBV10-3
clone size: many
D gene: TRBD2
J gene: TRBJ2-3
CDR3 DNA: TGTGCCACCCAAGATAGCGGGGGGGCCTCGGATACGCAGTATTTT
CDR3 protein: CATQDSGGASDTQYF

V gene: TRBV6-1
clone size: many
D gene: TRBD1
J gene: TRBJ1-2
CDR3 DNA: TGTGCCAGCAGTGTCGGGGACAGCTATGGCTACACCTTC
CDR3 protein: CASSVGDSYGYTF

V gene: TRBV29-1
clone size: many
D gene: .
J gene: TRBJ1-2
CDR3 DNA: TGCAGCGTTGAAAGGGGGAACTATGGCTACACCTTC
CDR3 protein: CSVERGNYGYTF

V gene: TRBV5-1
clone size: many
D gene: TRBD2
J gene: TRBJ2-7
CDR3 DNA: TGCGCCAGCAGCTTGGACCTAGCGGGGGGCTACGAGCAGTACTTC
CDR3 protein: CASSLDLAGGYEQYF

V gene: TRBV5-1
clone size: few
D gene: .
J gene: TRBJ1-6
CDR3 DNA: TGCGCCAGCAGCTTGGAAGACCTCCGGGGTTCACCCCTCCACTTT
CDR3 protein: CASSLEDLRGSPLHF

V gene: TRBV7-6
clone size: many
D gene: .
J gene: TRBJ2-3
CDR3 DNA: TGTGCCAGCAGCTTAAAACAACCGGGCGATACGCAGTATTTT
CDR3 protein: CASSLKQPGDTQYF

V gene: TRBV5-1
clone size: many
D gene: TRBD1
J gene: TRBJ1-2
CDR3 DNA: TGCGCCAGCAGCCTGACAGGGTTGAGCTATGGCTACACCTTC
CDR3 protein: CASSLTGLSYGYTF

V gene: TRBV12-3/TRBV12-4
clone size: many
D gene: TRBD2
J gene: TRBJ2-5
CDR3 DNA: TGTGCCAGCACCAGGACTAGCGAAGAGACCCAGTACTTC
CDR3 protein: CASTRTSEETQYF

V gene: TRBV20-1
clone size: .
D gene: .
J gene: TRBJ2-5
CDR3 DNA: TGCAGTCCATTCATCAGGGAGACCCAGTACTTC
CDR3 protein: CSPFIRETQYF

V gene: TRBV6-1
clone size: .
D gene: TRBD1
J gene: TRBJ1-2
CDR3 DNA: TGTGCCAGCAGTCCATACGCCGGGACAGGGTTCGGCTACACCTTC
CDR3 protein: CASSPYAGTGFGYTF

V gene: TRBV27
clone size: .
D gene: .
J gene: TRBJ1-5
CDR3 DNA: TGTGCCAGCAGTTTAATATCTCAGCAGCCCCAGCATTTT
CDR3 protein: CASSLISQQPQHF

V gene: TRBV20-1
clone size: many
D gene: .
J gene: TRBJ1-4
CDR3 DNA: TGCAGTGCTAGAGATCGGGGGCGAATGATCGATGAAAAACTGTTTTTT
CDR3 protein: CSARDRGRMIDEKLFF

V gene: TRBV7-8
clone size: many
D gene: TRBD1
J gene: TRBJ2-1
CDR3 DNA: TGTGCCAGCAGCTCCCATGTCAGGGGGCGCGGGGCTTCCTACAATGAGCAGTTCTTC
CDR3 protein: CASSSHVRGRGASYNEQFF

V gene: TRBV7-2
clone size: many
D gene: .
J gene: TRBJ1-1
CDR3 DNA: TGTGCCAGCAGCTTATTTAGGGGGAACACTGAAGCTTTCTTT
CDR3 protein: CASSLFRGNTEAFF

V gene: TRBV19
clone size: .
D gene: TRBD1
J gene: TRBJ2-1
CDR3 DNA: TGTGCCAGTCTGGACAGGGGGCTTGGCAATGAGCAGTTCTTC
CDR3 protein: CASLDRGLGNEQFF

V gene: TRBV6-5
clone size: few
D gene: .
J gene: TRBJ1-5
CDR3 DNA: TGTGCCAGCAAATCCGGGGGGGGTCAGCCCCAGCATTTT
CDR3 protein: CASKSGGGQPQHF

V gene: TRBV7-9
clone size: once
D gene: TRBD2
J gene: TRBJ2-1
CDR3 DNA: TGTGCCAGCAGCCAGGGACTAGCGGGGAGGTATGAGCAGTTCTTC
CDR3 protein: CASSQGLAGRYEQFF

V gene: TRBV5-1
clone size: many
D gene: .
J gene: TRBJ2-3
CDR3 DNA: TGCGCCAGCAGCTCTAACGTTGCGCCCACAGATACGCAGTATTTT
CDR3 protein: CASSSNVAPTDTQYF

V gene: TRBV2
clone size: few
D gene: TRBD1
J gene: TRBJ2-5
CDR3 DNA: TGTGCCAGCAGTCTCCGGACAGGGGTCCGGGAGACCCAGTACTTC
CDR3 protein: CASSLRTGVRETQYF

V gene: TRBV6-1
clone size: .
D gene: .
J gene: TRBJ2-5
CDR3 DNA: TGTGCCAGCAGTGAAGGGTGGGGAATCCAAGCGACCCAGTACTTC
CDR3 protein: CASSEGWGIQATQYF

V gene: TRBV7-2
clone size: many
D gene: .
J gene: TRBJ2-5
CDR3 DNA: TGTGCCAGCAGCTTAGGGGTAGCAGGGTCGGAGACCCAGTACTTC
CDR3 protein: CASSLGVAGSETQYF

V gene: TRBV20-1
clone size: many
D gene: .
J gene: TRBJ1-6
CDR3 DNA: TGCAGTGCTTCACAGTATCAGATTGATTCACCCCTCCACTTT
CDR3 protein: CSASQYQIDSPLHF

V gene: TRBV29-1
clone size: once
D gene: .
J gene: TRBJ2-3
CDR3 DNA: TGCAGCGTTGTTGAAATTACGAACCCTAGCACAGATACGCAGTATTTT
CDR3 protein: CSVVEITNPSTDTQYF

V gene: TRBV5-1
clone size: .
D gene: .
J gene: TRBJ2-1
CDR3 DNA: TGCGCCAGCAGCTCTTCAGGGACGCGCGAGCAGTTCTTC
CDR3 protein: CASSSSGTREQFF

V gene: TRBV7-2
clone size: many
D gene: .
J gene: TRBJ2-7
CDR3 DNA: TGTGCCAGCAGCATCGAGGACAGTCGGATAGTGGCCTACGAGCAGTACTTC
CDR3 protein: CASSIEDSRIVAYEQYF

V gene: TRBV20-1
clone size: .
D gene: TRBD2
J gene: TRBJ2-1
CDR3 DNA: TGCAGTGCTAGAGAGGGGAGGGGAACCTACAATGAGCAGTTCTTC
CDR3 protein: CSAREGRGTYNEQFF

V gene: TRBV25-1
clone size: many
D gene: .
J gene: TRBJ2-7
CDR3 DNA: TGTGCCAGCAGTGAAGTGGGAACGTACGAGCAGTACTTC
CDR3 protein: CASSEVGTYEQYF

V gene: TRBV5-1
clone size: .
D gene: .
J gene: TRBJ2-7
CDR3 DNA: TGCGCCAGCAGCTTGGGGGGCGAGAGCTCCTACAATGAGCAGTACTTC
CDR3 protein: CASSLGGESSYNEQYF

V gene: TRBV11-2
clone size: .
D gene: TRBD2
J gene: TRBJ2-7
CDR3 DNA: TGTGCCAGCAGCCGGACTAGCGGGGCGCCAAGCTCCTACAATGAGCAGTACTTC
CDR3 protein: CASSRTSGAPSSYNEQYF

V gene: TRBV4-3
clone size: many
D gene: .
J gene: TRBJ1-1
CDR3 DNA: TGCGCCAGCAGCCAAGACGGCAGCCCAGACACTGAAGCTTTCTTT
CDR3 protein: CASSQDGSPDTEAFF

V gene: TRBV11-2
clone size: many
D gene: .
J gene: TRBJ2-5
CDR3 DNA: TGTGCCAGCAGCTTGGGGGCCGGGTCGGTCGGAGAGACCCAGTACTTC
CDR3 protein: CASSLGAGSVGETQYF

V gene: TRBV7-2
clone size: .
D gene: TRBD2
J gene: TRBJ2-1
CDR3 DNA: TGTGCCAGCAGCTTAGCCGGCGGGGGTCTCTCCTACAATGAGCAGTTCTTC
CDR3 protein: CASSLAGGGLSYNEQFF

V gene: TRBV4-1
clone size: .
D gene: TRBD2
J gene: TRBJ2-5
CDR3 DNA: TGCGCCAGCAGCCAAGTTGCTAGCGGGAGTAGGTTAGAGACCCAGTACTTC
CDR3 protein: CASSQVASGSRLETQYF

V gene: TRBV15
clone size: many
D gene: .
J gene: TRBJ1-2
CDR3 DNA: TGTGCCACCAGCAGAGGCAACGCAGGGCTCTATGGCTACACCTTC
CDR3 protein: CATSRGNAGLYGYTF

V gene: TRBV5-1
clone size: few
D gene: .
J gene: TRBJ1-4
CDR3 DNA: TGCGCCAGCAGCGCTCAGAATTTGAATGAAAAACTGTTTTTT
CDR3 protein: CASSAQNLNEKLFF